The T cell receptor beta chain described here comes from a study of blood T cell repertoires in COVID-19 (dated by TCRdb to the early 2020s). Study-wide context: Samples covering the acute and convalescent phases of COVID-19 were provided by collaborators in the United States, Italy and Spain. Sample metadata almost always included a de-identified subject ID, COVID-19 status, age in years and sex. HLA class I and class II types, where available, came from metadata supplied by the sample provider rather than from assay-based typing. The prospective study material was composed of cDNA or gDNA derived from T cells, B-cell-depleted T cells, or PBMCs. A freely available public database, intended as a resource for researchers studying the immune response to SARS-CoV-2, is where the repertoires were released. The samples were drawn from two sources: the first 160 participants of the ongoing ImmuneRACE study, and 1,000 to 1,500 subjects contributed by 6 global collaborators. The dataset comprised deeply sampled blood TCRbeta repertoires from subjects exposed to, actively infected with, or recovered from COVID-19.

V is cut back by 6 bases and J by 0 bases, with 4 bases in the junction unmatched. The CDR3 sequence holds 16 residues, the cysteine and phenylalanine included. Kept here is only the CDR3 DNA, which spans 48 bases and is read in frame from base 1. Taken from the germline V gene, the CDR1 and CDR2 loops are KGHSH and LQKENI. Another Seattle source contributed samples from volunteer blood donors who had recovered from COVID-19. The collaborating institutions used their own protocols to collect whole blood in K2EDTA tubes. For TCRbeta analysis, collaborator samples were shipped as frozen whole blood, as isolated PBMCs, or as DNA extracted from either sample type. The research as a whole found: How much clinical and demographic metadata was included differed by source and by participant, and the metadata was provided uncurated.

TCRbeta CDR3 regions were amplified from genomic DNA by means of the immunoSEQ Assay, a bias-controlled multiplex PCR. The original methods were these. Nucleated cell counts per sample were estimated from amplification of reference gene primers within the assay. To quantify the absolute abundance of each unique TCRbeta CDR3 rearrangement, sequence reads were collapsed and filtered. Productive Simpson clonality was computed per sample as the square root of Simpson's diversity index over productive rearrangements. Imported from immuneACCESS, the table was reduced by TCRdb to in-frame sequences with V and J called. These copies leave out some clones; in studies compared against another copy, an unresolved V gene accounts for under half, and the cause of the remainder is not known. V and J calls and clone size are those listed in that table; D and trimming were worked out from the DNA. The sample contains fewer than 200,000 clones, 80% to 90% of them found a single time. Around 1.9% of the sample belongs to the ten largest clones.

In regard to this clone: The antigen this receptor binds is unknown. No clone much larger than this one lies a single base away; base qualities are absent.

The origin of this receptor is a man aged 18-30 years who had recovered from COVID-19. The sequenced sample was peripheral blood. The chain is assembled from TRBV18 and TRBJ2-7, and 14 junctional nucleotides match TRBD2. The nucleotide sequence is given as TGTGCCAGCTCGGAGGGGACTAGCGGGAGCTCCTACGAGCAGTACTTC. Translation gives CASSEGTSGSSYEQYF.